Listed here are 2 T cell receptor beta chains from one sample, sequenced in a study of tumor-infiltrating lymphocytes in primary liver carcinoma. With a constant-region primer, TCR beta cDNA was made from approximately 520 ng of total RNA. Three rounds of nested multiplex PCR with slightly modified ARM-PCR produced TCR beta libraries. Two initial PCR rounds of about 11 cycles each paired TRBV1-TRBV30 forward primers with a C-beta reverse primer. One entry per CDR3 protein, called by TCRdb with MiXCR from the multiplex PCR reads. The repertoire holds about 300,000 distinct CDR3 sequences, with 50% to 70% as singletons. Both blood RNA, taken from unsorted whole blood, and germline DNA were extracted. Specimen: peripheral blood. The receptors come from a man aged 40-50 years with primary liver carcinoma and hepatitis B virus infection.

The chain recombines TRBV7-9 with TRBJ2-1; D may correspond to TRBD1 or TRBD2 (6 bases each). Trimming stripped 1 base from V and 6 bases from J, with 19 bases between. This CDR3 contains 17 residues. Germline V CDR1 and CDR2: SEHNR, FQNEAQ (reference sequence). The CDR3 nucleotides are TGTGCCAGCAGCTTAGTGGGGGGCGGGACCCTGGGCAATGAGCAGTTCTTC. Protein product: CASSLVGGGTLGNEQFF.

As regards this clonotype: Just one base apart from a much larger clone, this may be a read error. Given the absence of the conserved phenylalanine or tryptophan at the CDR3 end, a read error is likely. The chain joins TRBV12-3 or TRBV12-4 to TRBJ1-2, with a weak D call TRBD1 (5 bases). Trimming removed 7 bases at V and 8 bases at J, with 20 bases between. This CDR3 region has 14 residues. The CDR3 reads CASTLEGPREGYTL. The CDR3 coding sequence is TGTGCCAGCACCCTAGAGGGGCCCCGAGAGGGCTACACCCTC.